The clone carrying this TCR beta chain was picked up many times. The antigen is unknown. TCRdb reprocessed the 5' RACE reads via MiXCR and lists one record per CDR3 protein. The sample has around 110,000 distinct CDR3 sequences; around 8.6% are singletons. This sample was included in a study of T cells after yellow fever vaccination. Study-level results: Post-booster reappearance was seen for most primary-vaccination clones (about 96% CD4, 85% to 90% CD8).

This material consisted of CD8+ T cells sorted from PBMCs, taken 45 days after the yellow fever booster vaccination. The TCR originated in a man aged 25-45 years who received the YFV17D yellow fever vaccine.

The CDR3 loop is CASSLGLAANEQFF. As DNA, the CDR3 is TGTGCCAGCTCACTCGGACTAGCGGCGAATGAGCAGTTCTTC. The gene calls are TRBV18 and TRBJ2-1; 10 nucleotides line up with TRBD2. This CDR3 spans 14 amino acids. CDR1 KGHSH and CDR2 LQKENI come from the germline V gene. Trimming removed 4 bases from V and 7 bases from J; junction bases left unmatched: 4.